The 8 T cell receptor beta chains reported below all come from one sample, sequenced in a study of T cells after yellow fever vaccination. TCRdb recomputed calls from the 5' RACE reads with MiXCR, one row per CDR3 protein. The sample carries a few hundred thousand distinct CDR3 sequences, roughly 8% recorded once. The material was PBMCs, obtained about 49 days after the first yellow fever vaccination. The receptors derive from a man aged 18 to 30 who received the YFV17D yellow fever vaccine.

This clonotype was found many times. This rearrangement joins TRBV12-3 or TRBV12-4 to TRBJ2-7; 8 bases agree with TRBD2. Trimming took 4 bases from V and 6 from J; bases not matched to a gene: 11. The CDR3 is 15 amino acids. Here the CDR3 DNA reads TGTGCCAGCAGTTCGCTGGACGGGGGGGCGGTCGAGCAGTACTTC. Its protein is CASSSLDGGAVEQYF.

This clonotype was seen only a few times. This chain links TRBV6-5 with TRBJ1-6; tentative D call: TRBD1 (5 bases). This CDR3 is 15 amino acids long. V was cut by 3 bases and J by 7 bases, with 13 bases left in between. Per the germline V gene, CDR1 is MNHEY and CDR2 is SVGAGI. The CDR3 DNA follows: TGTGCCAGCAGTTATGGTCAGGGCTCGAATTCACCCCTCCACTTT. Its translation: CASSYGQGSNSPLHF.

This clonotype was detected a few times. The CDR3 DNA sequence: TGTGCCAGCAGCCAAAGGCGGGTCAGTTCCTACGAGCAGTACTTC. Its translation: CASSQRRVSSYEQYF. The chain couples TRBV3-1 to TRBJ2-7; TRBD2 is a possible D gene (5 bases). Between the trimmed V and J ends, which lost 2 bases and 1 base, there was a span of 12 bases. The CDR3 has 15 amino acids. Germline CDR1 LGHDT, CDR2 YNNKEL (reference sequence).

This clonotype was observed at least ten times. CDR3 protein: CASSEPNTEAFF. For the CDR3, the DNA is TGTGCCAGCAGTGAGCCGAACACTGAAGCTTTCTTT. This chain uses TRBV25-1 with TRBJ1-1, with unresolved D. The V end lost 3 bases, the J end lost 1 base, and 3 bases lay between the germline ends. This CDR3 contains 12 residues. Germline CDR1 is MGHDK and CDR2 is SYGVNS.

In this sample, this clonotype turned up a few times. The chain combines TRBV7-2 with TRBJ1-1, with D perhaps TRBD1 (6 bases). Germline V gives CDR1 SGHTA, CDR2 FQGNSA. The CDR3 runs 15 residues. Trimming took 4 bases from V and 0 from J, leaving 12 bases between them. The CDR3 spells CASSSSGQMNTEAFF. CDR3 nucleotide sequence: TGTGCCAGCAGCTCGTCTGGACAGATGAACACTGAAGCTTTCTTT.

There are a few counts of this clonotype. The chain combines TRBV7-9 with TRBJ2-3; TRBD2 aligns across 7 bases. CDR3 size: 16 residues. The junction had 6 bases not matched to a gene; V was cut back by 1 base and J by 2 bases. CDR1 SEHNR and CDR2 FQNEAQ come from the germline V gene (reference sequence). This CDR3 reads CASSLDASGSTDTQYF. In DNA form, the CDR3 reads TGTGCCAGCAGCTTAGATGCTAGCGGATCCACAGATACGCAGTATTTT.

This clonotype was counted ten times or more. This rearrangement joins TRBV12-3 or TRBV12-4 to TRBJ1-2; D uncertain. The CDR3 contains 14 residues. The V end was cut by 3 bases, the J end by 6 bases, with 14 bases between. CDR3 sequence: CASSFPGGGHGYTF. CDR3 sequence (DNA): TGTGCCAGCAGTTTCCCGGGAGGTGGGCATGGCTACACCTTC.

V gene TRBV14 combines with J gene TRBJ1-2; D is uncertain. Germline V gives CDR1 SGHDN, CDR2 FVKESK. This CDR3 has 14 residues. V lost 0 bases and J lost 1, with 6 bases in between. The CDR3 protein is CASSQDLNNYGYTF. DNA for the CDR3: TGTGCCAGCAGCCAAGATCTGAATAACTATGGCTACACCTTC.